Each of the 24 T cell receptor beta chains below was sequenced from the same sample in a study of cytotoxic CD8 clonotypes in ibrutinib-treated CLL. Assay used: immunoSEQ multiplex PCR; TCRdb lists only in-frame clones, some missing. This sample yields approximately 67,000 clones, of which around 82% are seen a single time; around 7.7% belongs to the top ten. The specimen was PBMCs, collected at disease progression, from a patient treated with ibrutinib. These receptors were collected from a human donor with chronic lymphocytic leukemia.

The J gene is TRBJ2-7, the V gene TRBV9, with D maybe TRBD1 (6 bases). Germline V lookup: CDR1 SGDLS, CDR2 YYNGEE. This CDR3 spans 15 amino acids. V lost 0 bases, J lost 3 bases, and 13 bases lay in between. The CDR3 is CASSVAPGQNYEQYF. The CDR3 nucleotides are TGTGCCAGCAGCGTAGCGCCGGGACAAAACTACGAGCAGTACTTC.

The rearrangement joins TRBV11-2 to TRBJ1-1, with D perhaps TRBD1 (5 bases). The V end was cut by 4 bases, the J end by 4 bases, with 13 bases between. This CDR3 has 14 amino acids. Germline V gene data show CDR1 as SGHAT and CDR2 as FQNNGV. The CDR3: CASSSFGRVTEAFF. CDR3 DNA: TGTGCCAGCAGCTCCTTCGGCAGGGTCACTGAAGCTTTCTTT.

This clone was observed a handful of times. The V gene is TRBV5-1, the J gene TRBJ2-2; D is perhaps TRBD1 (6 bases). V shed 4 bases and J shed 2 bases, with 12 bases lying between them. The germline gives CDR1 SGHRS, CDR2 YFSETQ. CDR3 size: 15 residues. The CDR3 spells CASSTGTTNTGELFF. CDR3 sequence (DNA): TGCGCCAGCAGCACCGGGACAACAAACACCGGGGAGCTGTTTTTT.

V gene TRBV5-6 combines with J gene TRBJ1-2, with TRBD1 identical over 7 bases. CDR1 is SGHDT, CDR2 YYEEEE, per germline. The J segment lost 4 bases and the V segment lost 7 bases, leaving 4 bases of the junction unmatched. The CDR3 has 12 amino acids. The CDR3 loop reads CASSGQVYGYTF. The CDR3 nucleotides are TGTGCCAGCTCCGGACAGGTCTATGGCTACACCTTC.

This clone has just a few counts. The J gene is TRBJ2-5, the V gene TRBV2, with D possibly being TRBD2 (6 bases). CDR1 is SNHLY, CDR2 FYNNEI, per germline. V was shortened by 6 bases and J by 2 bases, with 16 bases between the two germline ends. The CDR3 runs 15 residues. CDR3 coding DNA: TGTGCCAGCAGGGCGGGGCCTCTCGAACAAGAGACCCAGTACTTC. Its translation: CASRAGPLEQETQYF.

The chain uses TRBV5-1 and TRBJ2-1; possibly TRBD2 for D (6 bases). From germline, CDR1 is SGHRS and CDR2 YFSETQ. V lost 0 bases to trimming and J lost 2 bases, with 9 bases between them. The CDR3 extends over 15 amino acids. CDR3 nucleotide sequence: TGCGCCAGCAGCTTGGCGGGAGAGGCCTACAATGAGCAGTTCTTC. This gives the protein CASSLAGEAYNEQFF.

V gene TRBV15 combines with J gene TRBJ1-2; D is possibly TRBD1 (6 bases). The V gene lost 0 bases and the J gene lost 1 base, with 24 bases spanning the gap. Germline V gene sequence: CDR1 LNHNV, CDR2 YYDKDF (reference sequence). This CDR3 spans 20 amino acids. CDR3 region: CATSREPGYRGRFFNYGYTF. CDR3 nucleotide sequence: TGTGCCACCAGCAGAGAACCAGGGTACCGGGGGCGCTTCTTTAACTATGGCTACACCTTC.

The CDR3 spells CASSPGQGMGEQYF. DNA for the CDR3: TGTGCCAGCAGCCCCGGACAGGGAATGGGTGAGCAGTACTTC. This sequence joins TRBV7-3 and TRBJ2-7, with 8 nucleotides matching TRBD1. V lost 5 bases, J lost 7 bases, and 10 bases stayed unmatched. The CDR3 length is 14 residues. CDR1 and CDR2 (germline): SGHTA, FQGTGA.

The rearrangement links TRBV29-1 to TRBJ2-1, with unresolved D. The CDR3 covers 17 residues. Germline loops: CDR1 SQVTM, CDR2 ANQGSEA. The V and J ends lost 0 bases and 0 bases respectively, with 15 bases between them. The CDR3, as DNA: TGCAGCGTTGAAGATCAAAAGGCGATGAGCTCCTACAATGAGCAGTTCTTC. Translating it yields CSVEDQKAMSSYNEQFF.

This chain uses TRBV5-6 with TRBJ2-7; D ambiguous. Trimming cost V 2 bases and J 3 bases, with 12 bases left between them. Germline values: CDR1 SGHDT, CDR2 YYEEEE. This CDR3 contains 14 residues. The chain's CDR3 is CASSLERHLYEQYF. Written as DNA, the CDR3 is TGTGCCAGCAGCTTAGAACGACACCTCTACGAGCAGTACTTC.

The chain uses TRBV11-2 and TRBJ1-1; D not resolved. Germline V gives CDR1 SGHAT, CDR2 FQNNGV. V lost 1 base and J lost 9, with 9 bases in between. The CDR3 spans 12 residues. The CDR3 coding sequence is TGTGCCAGCAGCTTAGCAGTGGGTAAAGCTTTCTTT. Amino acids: CASSLAVGKAFF. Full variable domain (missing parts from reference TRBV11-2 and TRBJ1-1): EAGVAQSPRYKIIEKRQSVAFWCNPISGHATLYWYQQILGQGPKLLIQFQNNGVVDDSQLPKDRFSAERLKGVDSTLKIQPAKLEDSAVYLCASSLAVGKAFFGQGTRLTVV.

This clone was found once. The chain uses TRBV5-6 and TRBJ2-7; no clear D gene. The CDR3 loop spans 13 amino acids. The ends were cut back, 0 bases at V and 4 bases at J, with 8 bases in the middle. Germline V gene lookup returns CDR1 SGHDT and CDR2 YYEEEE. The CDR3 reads CASSLGHGYEQYF. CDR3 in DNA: TGTGCCAGCAGCTTGGGACACGGATACGAGCAGTACTTC. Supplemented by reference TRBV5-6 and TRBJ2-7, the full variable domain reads DAGVTQSPTHLIKTRGQQVTLRCSPKSGHDTVSWYQQALGQGPQFIFQYYEEEERQRGNFPDRFSGHQFPNYSSELNVNALLLGDSALYLCASSLGHGYEQYFGPGTRLTVT.

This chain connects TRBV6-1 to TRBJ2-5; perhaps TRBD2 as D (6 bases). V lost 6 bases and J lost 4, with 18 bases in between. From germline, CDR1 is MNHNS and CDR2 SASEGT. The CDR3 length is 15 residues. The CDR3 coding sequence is TGTGCCAGCAGCCCCGGGGGTCAGGGTGGAGAGACCCAGTACTTC. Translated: CASSPGGQGGETQYF.

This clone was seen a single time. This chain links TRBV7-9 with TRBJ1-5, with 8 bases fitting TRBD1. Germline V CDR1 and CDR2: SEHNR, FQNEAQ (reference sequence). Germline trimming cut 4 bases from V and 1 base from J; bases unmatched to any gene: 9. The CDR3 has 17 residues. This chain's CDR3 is CASSSGGLSPSNQPQHF. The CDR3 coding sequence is TGTGCCAGCAGCTCAGGGGGCCTTTCCCCCAGCAATCAGCCCCAGCATTTT.

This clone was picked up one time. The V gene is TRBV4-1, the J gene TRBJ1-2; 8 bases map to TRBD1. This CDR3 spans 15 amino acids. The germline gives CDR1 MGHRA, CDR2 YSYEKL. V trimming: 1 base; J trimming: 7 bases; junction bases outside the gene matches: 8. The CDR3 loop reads CASSQGYRGEGGYTF. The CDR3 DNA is TGCGCCAGCAGCCAAGGGTACAGGGGGGAGGGTGGCTACACCTTC.

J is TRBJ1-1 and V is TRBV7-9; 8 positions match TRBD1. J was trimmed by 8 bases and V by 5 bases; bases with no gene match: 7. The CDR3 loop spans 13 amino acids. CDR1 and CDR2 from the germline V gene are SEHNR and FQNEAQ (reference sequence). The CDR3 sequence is CASSLPDRDEAFF. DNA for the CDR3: TGTGCCAGCAGCCTACCGGACAGGGACGAAGCTTTCTTT.

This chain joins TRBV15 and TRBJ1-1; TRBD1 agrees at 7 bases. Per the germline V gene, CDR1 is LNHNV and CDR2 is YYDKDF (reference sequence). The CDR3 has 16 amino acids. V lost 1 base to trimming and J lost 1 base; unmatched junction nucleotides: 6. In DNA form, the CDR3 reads TGTGCCACCAGCAGAGGTATCCGACAGGGGAACACTGAAGCTTTCTTT. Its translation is CATSRGIRQGNTEAFF. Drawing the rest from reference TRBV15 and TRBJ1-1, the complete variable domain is DAMVIQNPRYQVTQFGKPVTLSCSQTLNHNVMYWYQQKSSQAPKLLFHYYDKDFNNEADTPDNFQSRRPNTSFCFLDIRSPGLGDTAMYLCATSRGIRQGNTEAFFGQGTRLTVV.

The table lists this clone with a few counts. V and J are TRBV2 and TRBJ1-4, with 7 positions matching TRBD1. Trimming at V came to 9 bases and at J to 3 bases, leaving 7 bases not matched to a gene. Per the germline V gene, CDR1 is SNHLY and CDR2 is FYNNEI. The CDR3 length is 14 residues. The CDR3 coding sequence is TGTGCCAGTAGAGAGGGGGCGCCTAATGAAAAACTGTTTTTT. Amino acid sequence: CASREGAPNEKLFF.

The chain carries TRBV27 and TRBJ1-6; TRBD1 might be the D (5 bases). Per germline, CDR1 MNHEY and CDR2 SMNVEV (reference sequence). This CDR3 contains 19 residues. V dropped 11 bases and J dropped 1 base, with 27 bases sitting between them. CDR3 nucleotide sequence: TGTGCCCGAAGACCGGGGCAGGCTGGCTTTGGGTCCTATAATTCACCCCTCCACTTT. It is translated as CARRPGQAGFGSYNSPLHF.

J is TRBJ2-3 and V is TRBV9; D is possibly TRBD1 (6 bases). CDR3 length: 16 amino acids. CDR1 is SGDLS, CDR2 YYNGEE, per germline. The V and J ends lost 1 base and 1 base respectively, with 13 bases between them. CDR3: CASSVTGWVGTDTQYF. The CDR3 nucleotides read TGTGCCAGCAGCGTAACAGGGTGGGTCGGCACAGATACGCAGTATTTT.

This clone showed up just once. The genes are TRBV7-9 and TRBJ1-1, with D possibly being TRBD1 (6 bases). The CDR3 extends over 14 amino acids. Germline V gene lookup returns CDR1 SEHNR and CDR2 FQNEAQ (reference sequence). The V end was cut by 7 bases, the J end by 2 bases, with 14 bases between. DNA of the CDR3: TGTGCCAGCACCGGACCGGGGACAAACACTGAAGCTTTCTTT. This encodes CASTGPGTNTEAFF.

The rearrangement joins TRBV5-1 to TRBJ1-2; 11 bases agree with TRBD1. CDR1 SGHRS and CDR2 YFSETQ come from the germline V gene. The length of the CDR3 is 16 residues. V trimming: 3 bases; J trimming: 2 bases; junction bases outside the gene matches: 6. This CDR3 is CASSWGQGGRNYGYTF. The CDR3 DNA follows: TGCGCCAGCAGCTGGGGACAGGGGGGTCGCAACTATGGCTACACCTTC.

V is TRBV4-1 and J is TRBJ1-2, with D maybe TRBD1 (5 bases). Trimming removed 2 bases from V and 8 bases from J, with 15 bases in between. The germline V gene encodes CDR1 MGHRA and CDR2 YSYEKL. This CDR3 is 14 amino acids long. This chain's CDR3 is CASSQLRRGRGYTF. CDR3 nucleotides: TGCGCCAGCAGCCAACTCCGCCGGGGACGAGGCTACACCTTC.

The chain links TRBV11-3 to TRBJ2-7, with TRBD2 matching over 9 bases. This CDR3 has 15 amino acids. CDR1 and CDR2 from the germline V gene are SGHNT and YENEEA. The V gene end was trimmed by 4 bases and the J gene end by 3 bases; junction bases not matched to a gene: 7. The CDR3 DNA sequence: TGTGCCAGCAGCTCCGGCCTAGCGGGGAGCTACGAGCAGTACTTC. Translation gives CASSSGLAGSYEQYF.